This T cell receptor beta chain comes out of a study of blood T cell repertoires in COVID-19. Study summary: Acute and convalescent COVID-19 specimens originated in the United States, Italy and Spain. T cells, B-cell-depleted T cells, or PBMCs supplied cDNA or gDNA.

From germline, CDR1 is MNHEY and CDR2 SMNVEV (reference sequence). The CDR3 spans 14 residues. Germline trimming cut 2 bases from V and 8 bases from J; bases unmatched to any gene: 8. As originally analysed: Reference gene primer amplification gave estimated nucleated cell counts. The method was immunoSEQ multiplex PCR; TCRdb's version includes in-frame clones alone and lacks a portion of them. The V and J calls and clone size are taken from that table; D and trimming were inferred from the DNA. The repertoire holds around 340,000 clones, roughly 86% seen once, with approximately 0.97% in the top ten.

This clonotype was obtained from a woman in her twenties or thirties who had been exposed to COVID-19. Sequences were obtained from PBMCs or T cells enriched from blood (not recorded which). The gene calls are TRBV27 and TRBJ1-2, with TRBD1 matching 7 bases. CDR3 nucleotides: TGTGCCAGCAGTTTACTCAGGGGGGACCTGGGCTACACCTTC. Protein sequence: CASSLLRGDLGYTF.